These T cell receptor beta chains were read from a single sample in a study of low-dose radiotherapy and immunotherapy resistance in tumors. TCRdb reprocessed the reads with MiXCR, giving one entry per CDR3 protein. Of about 82,000 distinct CDR3 sequences listed, 15% to 20% are singletons. The source material was PBMCs, sampled before treatment. These receptors all come from a male donor with prostate cancer. The CDR3 runs from the conserved cysteine through the conserved F or W. D genes are given only for firm matches. Only some rows state a clone size, as once, few, many or a class for expanded clones.

V gene	D gene	J gene	clone size	CDR3 DNA	CDR3 protein
TRBV6-2/TRBV6-3	-	TRBJ1-2	-	TGTGCCAGCAGTTTCACGGGAGGGCCCGGTGGCTATGGCTACACCTTC	CASSFTGGPGGYGYTF
TRBV6-1	TRBD2	TRBJ2-1	many	TGTGCCAGCAGTGAAGCGCGCGGGGGGGCGGTTTCTCTCGCTGAGCAGTTCTTC	CASSEARGGAVSLAEQFF
TRBV6-1	TRBD2	TRBJ2-3	many	TGTGCCAGCAGTGAAATGGTTAGCGGGAGCGCAGATACGCAGTATTTT	CASSEMVSGSADTQYF
TRBV20-1	-	TRBJ1-2	many	TGCAGTGCTAGTGCGGGGTCGGGTCACTATGGCTACACCTTC	CSASAGSGHYGYTF
TRBV12-3/TRBV12-4	-	TRBJ1-6	many	TGTGCCAGCAGCACCAGGGAGGGGTCACCCCTCCACTTT	CASSTREGSPLHF
TRBV4-3	-	TRBJ2-5	many	TGCGCCAGCAGCCAAGATTTCAGGACGGGGGAAGAGACCCAGTACTTC	CASSQDFRTGEETQYF
TRBV20-1	-	TRBJ2-1	many	TGCAGTGCTCAGGGCAACAATGAGCAGTTCTTC	CSAQGNNEQFF
TRBV28	-	TRBJ2-7	many	TGTGCCAGCAGTTTATCGGGCAGCCAGTACGAGCAGTACTTC	CASSLSGSQYEQYF
TRBV19	-	TRBJ2-7	-	TGTGCCAGTAGTATACGGAAGGGAGCCTACGAGCAGTACTTC	CASSIRKGAYEQYF
TRBV5-1	-	TRBJ1-4	many	TGCGCCAGCAGCTTGGGATTTGTAACGATGGGGGGTGAAAAACTGTTTTTT	CASSLGFVTMGGEKLFF
TRBV20-1	TRBD2	TRBJ2-5	many	TGCAGTGCCGCGCCGACTAGCGGGGGGGCGGGCGGTGGGACCCAGTACTTC	CSAAPTSGGAGGGTQYF
TRBV5-4	-	TRBJ2-3	-	TGTGCCAGCAGCTTGGACCCGGGACAGCGGGGGGATACGCAGTATTTT	CASSLDPGQRGDTQYF
TRBV5-6	-	TRBJ2-5	many	TGTGCCAGCAGCTTGGTGCAGGGGGAGACCCAGTACTTC	CASSLVQGETQYF
TRBV4-2	-	TRBJ2-3	many	TGTGCCAGCAGCCAAAACCTAGCTACAGATACGCAGTATTTT	CASSQNLATDTQYF
TRBV10-3	-	TRBJ1-2	many	TGTGCCATCAGTGAAATGGCTAACTATGGCTACACCTTC	CAISEMANYGYTF
TRBV11-1	-	TRBJ2-3	many	TGTGCCAGCAGCCCCCTAGCCCACACCACAGATACGCAGTATTTT	CASSPLAHTTDTQYF
TRBV5-8	TRBD1	TRBJ2-5	many	TGTGCCAGCAGCTCCGACAGGGGTCGGCAAGAGACCCAGTACTTC	CASSSDRGRQETQYF
TRBV29-1	-	TRBJ2-7	many	TGCAGCGTTGCCAAGACCCCTGGCGAGCAGTACTTC	CSVAKTPGEQYF
TRBV5-1	TRBD2	TRBJ2-5	many	TGCGCCAGCAGTCGGACTAGCTTTGAGACCCAGTACTTC	CASSRTSFETQYF
TRBV5-4	TRBD2	TRBJ2-1	many	TGTGCCAGCAGCAGGGGACTAGCGGGAGGGGCCAATGAGCAGTTCTTC	CASSRGLAGGANEQFF
TRBV7-8	-	TRBJ1-4	many	TGTGCCAGCAGCTTCGGGGGAGGTGGAAAACTGTTTTTT	CASSFGGGGKLFF
TRBV12-3/TRBV12-4	TRBD2	TRBJ2-1	many	TGTGCCAGCAGGCTAGCGGGAGGCCTTCACAATGAGCAGTTCTTC	CASRLAGGLHNEQFF
TRBV20-1	-	TRBJ1-2	many	TGCAGTGCTAGAATGAATGGCTACACCTTC	CSARMNGYTF
TRBV9	-	TRBJ1-1	many	TGTGCCAGCAGCCCTTTTCTGGAGAGGAGCACTGAAGCTTTCTTT	CASSPFLERSTEAFF
TRBV18	-	TRBJ1-2	-	TGTGCCAGCTCACCTGGGACGGATTATGGCTACACCTTC	CASSPGTDYGYTF
TRBV11-3	TRBD2	TRBJ2-1	many	TGTGCCAGCAGCAGAGAAAAGCGGGGGGAGCAGTTCTTC	CASSREKRGEQFF
TRBV4-3	-	TRBJ1-3	-	TGCGCCAGCAGCCAAGGATCGGGATCTGGAAACACCATATATTTT	CASSQGSGSGNTIYF
TRBV4-1	-	TRBJ2-1	few	TGCGCCAGCAGCCAAGAGGGGGGAGTCGCTGAGCAGTTCTTC	CASSQEGGVAEQFF
TRBV20-1	TRBD2	TRBJ2-7	many	TGCAGTGCCACTGGACTAGCGGGTTACGAGCAGTACTTC	CSATGLAGYEQYF
TRBV14	-	TRBJ1-6	once	TGTGCCAGCAGCGATACAGGGATGGTGGTCTCACCCCTCCACTTT	CASSDTGMVVSPLHF
TRBV10-2	-	TRBJ1-1	many	TGCGCCAGCATGGCTCAGGGAAGAACTGAAGCTTTCTTT	CASMAQGRTEAFF
TRBV29-1	-	TRBJ2-3	many	TGCAGCTGCTCCGGGACCAGGGCGCCAGATACGCAGTATTTT	CSCSGTRAPDTQYF
TRBV5-1	-	TRBJ2-7	many	TGCGCCAGCAGCTTGGTAGCGGCCTCCTACGAGCAGTACTTC	CASSLVAASYEQYF
TRBV7-2	TRBD1	TRBJ2-1	many	TGTGCCAGCAGCGTCGGGACAGGGGCCTACAATGAGCAGTTCTTC	CASSVGTGAYNEQFF
TRBV11-2	-	TRBJ2-3	-	TGTGCCAGCAGCCCCGGGACTTACTCTAGCACAGTTACGCAGTATTTT	CASSPGTYSSTVTQYF
TRBV28	TRBD1	TRBJ2-1	many	TGTGCCAGCAGTTCTTCAGGGGGCTCCAATGAGCAGTTCTTC	CASSSSGGSNEQFF
TRBV6-6	TRBD2	TRBJ2-7	many	TGTGCCAGCAGTCCCATAGCGGGGAGCCCTCTCGAGCAGTACTTC	CASSPIAGSPLEQYF
TRBV20-1	TRBD1	TRBJ2-7	many	TGCAGTGCCCCCGGGACAGGGGGACTTGAGCAGTACTTC	CSAPGTGGLEQYF
TRBV18	-	TRBJ2-1	-	TGTGCCAGCTCAAATCCGGGACTTTCCTACAATGAGCAGTTCTTC	CASSNPGLSYNEQFF
TRBV2	-	TRBJ2-1	many	TGTGCCAGCATGGGATTCGGGACATCGCTTCATGAGCAGTTCTTC	CASMGFGTSLHEQFF
TRBV7-6	TRBD1	TRBJ1-3	many	TGTGCCAGCAGCCCCCGGGACAGGGGGAGCTCTGGAAACACCATATATTTT	CASSPRDRGSSGNTIYF
TRBV11-2	-	TRBJ2-7	many	TGTGCCAGCACCCTAGGGAGTGTCTCCTACGAGCAGTACTTC	CASTLGSVSYEQYF
TRBV6-5	TRBD1	TRBJ2-5	-	TGTGCCAGCAGTTATTTACTCGGGACAGGGGGCTTGGAGACCCAGTACTTC	CASSYLLGTGGLETQYF
TRBV6-2/TRBV6-3	TRBD2	TRBJ2-7	-	TGTGCCAGCAGTTTTGGGACTAGCGCAGGCGAGCAGTACTTC	CASSFGTSAGEQYF
TRBV25-1	TRBD1	TRBJ1-6	many	TGTGCCAGCAGTCCACGGACAGGGGGGGTTGATAATTCACCCCTCCACTTT	CASSPRTGGVDNSPLHF
TRBV7-3	-	TRBJ2-3	many	TGTGCCAGCAGCTTAACGTCGGGGGCCCCCTCAGATACGCAGTATTTT	CASSLTSGAPSDTQYF
TRBV23-1	-	TRBJ2-2	-	-	CASSHRGPAGSCFF
TRBV28	TRBD1	TRBJ2-7	many	TGTGCCAGCAGTTTAGCGGCCCCGGGGACAGGCTACGAGCAGTACTTC	CASSLAAPGTGYEQYF
TRBV6-2/TRBV6-3	TRBD1	TRBJ2-2	-	TGTGCCAGCACCGACAGGGTCACCGGGGAGCTGTTTTTT	CASTDRVTGELFF
TRBV5-1	-	TRBJ2-5	many	TGCGCCAGCAGCTCAAGCGGAGGGCTGGAGACCCAGTACTTC	CASSSSGGLETQYF
TRBV27	TRBD1	TRBJ1-6	-	TGTGCCAGCAGTTCGGGACAGGGAAATTCACCCCTCCACTTT	CASSSGQGNSPLHF
TRBV7-9	-	TRBJ2-2	many	TGTGCCAGCAGCTATAAGTGGGACAAGAACACCGGGGAGCTGTTTTTT	CASSYKWDKNTGELFF
TRBV14	TRBD2	TRBJ2-3	many	TGTGCCAGCAGCCAACAAGCGGGGAACACAGATACGCAGTATTTT	CASSQQAGNTDTQYF
TRBV3-1	-	TRBJ2-7	many	TGTGCCAGCAGCCAAGCCACCGGGACCGCAAGATACGAGCAGTACTTC	CASSQATGTARYEQYF
TRBV9	-	TRBJ2-3	many	TGTGCCAGCAGCGCCGATCAAAGGGCTACGCAGTATTTT	CASSADQRATQYF
TRBV7-2	TRBD2	TRBJ2-1	many	TGTGCCAGCAGCTTAGTGTCGGGGACTAGGTACAATGAGCAGTTCTTC	CASSLVSGTRYNEQFF
TRBV20-1	-	TRBJ1-4	many	TGCAGTGCTAAGACCGGGCCCGAAAAACTGTTTTTT	CSAKTGPEKLFF
TRBV20-1	-	TRBJ1-3	many	TGCAGTGCTGGGCTAGACTTGAGCTCTGGAAACACCATATATTTT	CSAGLDLSSGNTIYF